Each of the 11 T cell receptor beta chains below was sequenced from the same sample in a study of blood T cell repertoires in COVID-19. Profiling relied on immunoSEQ multiplex PCR, and the TCRdb table lists in-frame clones only, not all of them. The sample lists 350,000 or so clones, roughly nine tenths occurring once. Sequenced: peripheral blood. Receptors originate from a woman between 55 and 75 years old with COVID-19, enrolled during active disease.

The CDR3 bases are TGTGCCAGCCGGAGAGGGGGGACTAGCGGTTCAGATACGCAGTATTTT. Its translation is CASRRGGTSGSDTQYF. The V call is TRBV2, the J call TRBJ2-3; TRBD2 aligns across 11 bases. Germline V gene data show CDR1 as SNHLY and CDR2 as FYNNEI. The CDR3 spans 16 residues. V lost 8 bases and J lost 4; bases outside the gene matches: 11.

The chain links TRBV5-1 to TRBJ1-1, with a weak D call TRBD1 (5 bases). The CDR3 has 16 amino acids. In germline, CDR1 is SGHRS, CDR2 YFSETQ. The V and J ends lost 4 bases and 8 bases respectively, with 24 bases between them. CDR3 DNA sequence: TGCGCCAGCAGCCTAGACAGTAGTTACCCTCTAAGCGAAGCTTTCTTT. Translating it yields CASSLDSSYPLSEAFF.

The rearrangement uses TRBV7-3 and TRBJ2-3; D might be TRBD1 (6 bases). Germline CDR1 reads SGHTA; CDR2 reads FQGTGA. The CDR3 spans 14 residues. V shed 2 bases and J shed 1 base, with 7 bases lying between them. The CDR3 loop reads CASSLGGRTDTQYF. CDR3 DNA sequence: TGTGCCAGCAGCTTAGGGGGCCGCACAGATACGCAGTATTTT.

The J gene is TRBJ1-1, the V gene TRBV5-6; D is perhaps TRBD1 (6 bases). CDR1 SGHDT and CDR2 YYEEEE come from the germline V gene. The V end lost 4 bases, the J end lost 0 bases, and 10 bases lay between the germline ends. There are 14 residues in the CDR3. Here the CDR3 DNA reads TGTGCCAGCAGCGGGGGACACCTGAACACTGAAGCTTTCTTT. This sequence encodes CASSGGHLNTEAFF.

In its sample, this clone was seen once. V is TRBV14 and J is TRBJ2-7, with 8 bases that match TRBD2. The V segment lost 4 bases and the J segment 4 bases; nucleotides outside the gene matches: 9. Germline V gives CDR1 SGHDN, CDR2 FVKESK. The CDR3 sequence is 15 residues long. CDR3 loop: CASSLLGTSGYEQYF. The CDR3 nucleotides are TGTGCCAGCAGCCTCCTCGGTACTAGCGGTTACGAGCAGTACTTC.

This chain uses TRBV5-4 with TRBJ2-1; possibly TRBD1 for D (6 bases). The CDR3 totals 16 residues. Between the trimmed V and J ends, which lost 2 bases and 1 base, there was a span of 13 bases. CDR1 and CDR2 from the germline V gene are SGHNT and YYREEE (reference sequence). CDR3 coding DNA: TGTGCCAGCAGCTTAAGAGGACAGACTTCCTACAATGAGCAGTTCTTC. Its translation: CASSLRGQTSYNEQFF.

This sequence joins TRBV10-2 and TRBJ2-1; 10 bases match TRBD2. Per the germline V gene, CDR1 is WSHSY and CDR2 is SAAADI. The CDR3 covers 14 residues. V was clipped by 6 bases and J by 7 bases; unmatched bases: 6. The CDR3 coding sequence is TGCGCCAGCAGAGGATCAGCGGGGGGGAATGAGCAGTTCTTC. Translation gives CASRGSAGGNEQFF.

This clone was picked up a small number of times. V usage is TRBV28 and J usage is TRBJ2-7; 9 bases match TRBD2. This CDR3 is 15 amino acids long. V shed 4 bases and J 4 bases; nucleotides not matched to a gene: 8. The germline V gene encodes CDR1 MDHEN and CDR2 SYDVKM. The CDR3 DNA is TGTGCCAGCAGTTCCCCAGCGGGGGGAGGATACGAGCAGTACTTC. Translating gives CASSSPAGGGYEQYF.

The chain links TRBV5-3 to TRBJ1-1; 11 positions match TRBD1. Being an ORF, TRBV5-3 has a function that is uncertain. The CDR3 totals 16 residues. V trimming: 4 bases; J trimming: 4 bases; junction bases outside the gene matches: 9. The chain's CDR3 is CARSLGGTGGSTEAFF. The CDR3 DNA follows: TGTGCCAGAAGCCTCGGGGGGACAGGGGGAAGCACTGAAGCTTTCTTT.

This clone was detected many times. The chain employs TRBV6-2 or TRBV6-3 and TRBJ1-6; 8 nucleotides agree with TRBD1. Germline CDR1 is MNHEY and CDR2 is SVGEGT. Unmatched junction bases numbered 3, after V lost 2 bases and J lost 9 bases. The CDR3 has 14 residues. CDR3 sequence: CASSYETGASPLHF. The DNA for the CDR3 is TGTGCCAGCAGTTACGAGACAGGGGCTTCACCCCTCCACTTT.

The chain combines TRBV5-1 with TRBJ1-1; TRBD1 matches at 7 bases. The germline gives CDR1 SGHRS, CDR2 YFSETQ. V lost 3 bases and J lost 6; bases outside the gene matches: 8. This CDR3 region has 14 residues. The DNA for the CDR3 is TGCGCCAGCAGCTCAACAGGGGTAGTCGCTGAAGCTTTCTTT. It specifies CASSSTGVVAEAFF.